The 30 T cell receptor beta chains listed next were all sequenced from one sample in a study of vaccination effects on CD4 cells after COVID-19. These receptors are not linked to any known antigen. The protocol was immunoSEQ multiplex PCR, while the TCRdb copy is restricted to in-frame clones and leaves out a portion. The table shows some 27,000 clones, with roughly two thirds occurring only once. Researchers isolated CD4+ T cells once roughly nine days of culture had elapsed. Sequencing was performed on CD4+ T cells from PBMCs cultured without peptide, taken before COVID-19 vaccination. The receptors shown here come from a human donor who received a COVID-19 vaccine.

DNA for the CDR3: TGCGCCAGCAGCTTGGGGCCCCGGGACGGTAGCACAGATACGCAGTATTTT. This translates into CASSLGPRDGSTDTQYF. The chain combines TRBV5-1 with TRBJ2-3; D is possibly TRBD1 or TRBD2 (5 bases each). There are 17 residues in the CDR3. Germline values: CDR1 SGHRS, CDR2 YFSETQ. V was trimmed by 0 bases and J by 0 bases, leaving 14 bases between them. Combining the CDR3 with reference TRBV5-1 and TRBJ2-3 gives the whole variable domain KAGVTQTPRYLIKTRGQQVTLSCSPISGHRSVSWYQQTPGQGLQFLFEYFSETQRNKGNFPGRFSGRQFSNSRSEMNVSTLELGDSALYLCASSLGPRDGSTDTQYFGPGTRLTVL.

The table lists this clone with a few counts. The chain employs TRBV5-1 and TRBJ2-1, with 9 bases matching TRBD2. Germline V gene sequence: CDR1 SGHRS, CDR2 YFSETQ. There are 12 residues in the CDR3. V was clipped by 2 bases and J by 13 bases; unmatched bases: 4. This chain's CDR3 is CASSFSGTSQFF. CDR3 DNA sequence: TGCGCCAGCAGCTTTTCTGGGACTAGCCAGTTCTTC.

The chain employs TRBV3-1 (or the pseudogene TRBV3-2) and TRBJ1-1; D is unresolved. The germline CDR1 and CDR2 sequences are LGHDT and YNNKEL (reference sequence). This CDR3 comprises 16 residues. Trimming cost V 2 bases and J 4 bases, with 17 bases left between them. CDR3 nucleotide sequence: TGTGCCAGCAGCCAAACCCCCGTGCTCCGGGGCACTGAAGCTTTCTTT. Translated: CASSQTPVLRGTEAFF.

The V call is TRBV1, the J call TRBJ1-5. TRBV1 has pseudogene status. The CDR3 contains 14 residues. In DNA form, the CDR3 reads TGCACCAGCAGCCAAGGAGTCTCCAATCAGCCCCAGCATTTT. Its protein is CTSSQGVSNQPQHF.

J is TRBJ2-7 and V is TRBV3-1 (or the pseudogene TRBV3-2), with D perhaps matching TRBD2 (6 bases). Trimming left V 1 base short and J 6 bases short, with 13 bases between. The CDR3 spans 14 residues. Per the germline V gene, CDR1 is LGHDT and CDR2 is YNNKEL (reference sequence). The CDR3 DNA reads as TGTGCCAGCAGCCAAGTCTACCACGGGGGCGAGCAGTACTTC. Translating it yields CASSQVYHGGEQYF.

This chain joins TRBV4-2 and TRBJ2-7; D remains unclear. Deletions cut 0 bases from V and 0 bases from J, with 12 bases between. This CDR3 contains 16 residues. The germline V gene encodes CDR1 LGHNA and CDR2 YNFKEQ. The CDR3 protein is CASSQDQVSPSYEQYF. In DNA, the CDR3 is TGTGCCAGCAGCCAAGATCAGGTGTCCCCCTCCTACGAGCAGTACTTC.

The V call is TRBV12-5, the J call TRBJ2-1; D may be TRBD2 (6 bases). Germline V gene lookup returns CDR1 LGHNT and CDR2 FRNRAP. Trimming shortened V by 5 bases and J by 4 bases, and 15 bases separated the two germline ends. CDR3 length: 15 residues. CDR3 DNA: TGTGCTAGTGGTAGTGGGAGGCCCTTATACAATGAGCAGTTCTTC. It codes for CASGSGRPLYNEQFF.

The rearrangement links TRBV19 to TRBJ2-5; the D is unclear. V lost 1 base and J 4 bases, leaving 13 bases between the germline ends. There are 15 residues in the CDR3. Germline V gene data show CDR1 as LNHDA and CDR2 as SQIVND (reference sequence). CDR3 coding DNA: TGTGCCAGTAGTATAGGGACCGTTATCGGAGAGACCCAGTACTTC. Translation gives CASSIGTVIGETQYF.

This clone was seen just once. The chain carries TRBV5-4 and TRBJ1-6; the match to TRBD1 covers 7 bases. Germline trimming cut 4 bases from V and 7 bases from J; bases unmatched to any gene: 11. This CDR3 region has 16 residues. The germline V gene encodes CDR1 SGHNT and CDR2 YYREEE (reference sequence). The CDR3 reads CASSPGRGAGNSPLHF. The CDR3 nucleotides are TGTGCCAGCAGCCCCGGCAGGGGGGCAGGAAATTCACCCCTCCACTTT.

CDR3 coding DNA: TGTGCCAGCAGTGCCGGGACACCTAACTCTGGAAACACCATATATTTT. It is translated as CASSAGTPNSGNTIYF. V gene TRBV6-1 combines with J gene TRBJ1-3, with D possibly matching TRBD1 (6 bases). CDR1 and CDR2 (germline): MNHNS, SASEGT. This CDR3 spans 16 amino acids. V was cut by 4 bases and J by 0 bases, with 13 bases left in between.

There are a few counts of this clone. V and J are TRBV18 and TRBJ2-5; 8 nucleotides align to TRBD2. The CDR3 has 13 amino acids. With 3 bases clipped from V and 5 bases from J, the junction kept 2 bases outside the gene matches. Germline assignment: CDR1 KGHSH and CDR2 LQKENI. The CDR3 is CASSPSSGETQYF. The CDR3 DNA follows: TGTGCCAGCTCACCCTCTAGCGGGGAGACCCAGTACTTC. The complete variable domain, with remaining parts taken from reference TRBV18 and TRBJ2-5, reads NAGVMQNPRHLVRRRGQEARLRCSPMKGHSHVYWYRQLPEEGLKFMVYLQKENIIDESGMPKERFSAEFPKEGPSILRIQQVVRGDSAAYFCASSPSSGETQYFGPGTRLLVL.

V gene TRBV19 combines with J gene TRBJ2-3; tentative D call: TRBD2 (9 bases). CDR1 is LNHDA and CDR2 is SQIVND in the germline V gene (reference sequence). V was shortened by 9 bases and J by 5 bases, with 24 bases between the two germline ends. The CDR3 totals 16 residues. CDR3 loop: CASQDRGGGRGDTQYF. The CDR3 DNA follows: TGTGCCAGCCAAGACAGGGGTGGCGGGAGGGGAGATACGCAGTATTTT.

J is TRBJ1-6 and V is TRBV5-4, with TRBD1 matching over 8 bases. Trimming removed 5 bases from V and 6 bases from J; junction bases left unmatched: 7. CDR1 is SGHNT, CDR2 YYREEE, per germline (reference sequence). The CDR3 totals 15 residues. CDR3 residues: CASSSVDRVNSPLHF. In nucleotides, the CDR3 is TGTGCCAGCAGTAGTGTGGACAGGGTTAATTCACCCCTCCACTTT. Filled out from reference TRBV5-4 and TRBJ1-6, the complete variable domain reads ETGVTQSPTHLIKTRGQQVTLRCSSQSGHNTVSWYQQALGQGPQFIFQYYREEENGRGNFPPRFSGLQFPNYSSELNVNALELDDSALYLCASSSVDRVNSPLHFGNGTRLTVT.

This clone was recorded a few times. CDR3 region: CASSEFGPLRQKLFF. The CDR3, as DNA: TGTGCCAGCAGTGAATTCGGACCTCTCAGACAAAAACTGTTTTTT. V gene TRBV6-1 combines with J gene TRBJ1-4, with D hard to call. Germline CDR1 reads MNHNS; CDR2 reads SASEGT. This CDR3 is 15 amino acids long. Trimming pared 2 bases from V and 9 bases from J, leaving 16 bases between.

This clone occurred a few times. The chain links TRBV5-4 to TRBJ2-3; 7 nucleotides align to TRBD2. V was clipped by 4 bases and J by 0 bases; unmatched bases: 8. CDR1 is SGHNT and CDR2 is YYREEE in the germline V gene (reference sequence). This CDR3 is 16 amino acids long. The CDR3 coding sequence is TGTGCCAGCAGCCGACCTGGGGGGGGAAGCACAGATACGCAGTATTTT. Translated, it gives CASSRPGGGSTDTQYF.

CDR3 protein: CASSFGGAKNIQYF. CDR3 sequence (DNA): TGTGCCAGCAGTTTTGGGGGAGCCAAAAACATTCAGTACTTC. This sequence joins TRBV27 and TRBJ2-4; the D gene could be TRBD1 or TRBD2 (5 bases each). Germline CDR1 reads MNHEY; CDR2 reads SMNVEV (reference sequence). Trimming left V 3 bases short and J 0 bases short, with 6 bases between. The CDR3 extends over 14 amino acids.

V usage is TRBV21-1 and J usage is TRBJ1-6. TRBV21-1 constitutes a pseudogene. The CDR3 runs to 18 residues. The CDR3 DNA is TGTGCCAGCAGCAAAGCGCCCCTGCTCTGTTGCGCTAATTCACCCCTCCACTTT. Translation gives CASSKAPLLCCANSPLHF.

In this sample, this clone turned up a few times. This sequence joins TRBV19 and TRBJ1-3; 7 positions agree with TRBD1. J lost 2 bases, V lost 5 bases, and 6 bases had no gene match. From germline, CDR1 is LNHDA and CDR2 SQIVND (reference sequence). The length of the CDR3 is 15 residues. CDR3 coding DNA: TGTGCCAGTAGTGCGACAGGGAGACCTGGAAACACCATATATTTT. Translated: CASSATGRPGNTIYF.

CDR3 amino acids: CASSLYVGTNEKLFF. The CDR3 DNA reads TGCGCCAGCAGCTTATATGTGGGGACTAATGAAAAACTGTTTTTT. This sequence joins TRBV5-1 and TRBJ1-4; no clear D. CDR1 and CDR2 from the germline V gene are SGHRS and YFSETQ. Trimming removed 2 bases at V and 2 bases at J, with 10 bases between. The CDR3 is 15 residues long.

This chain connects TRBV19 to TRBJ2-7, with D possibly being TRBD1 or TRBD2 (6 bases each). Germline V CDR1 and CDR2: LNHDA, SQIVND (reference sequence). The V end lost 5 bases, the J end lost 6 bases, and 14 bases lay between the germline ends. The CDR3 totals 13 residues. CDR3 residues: CASSPLQGGEQYF. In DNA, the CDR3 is TGTGCCAGTAGTCCTCTACAGGGAGGCGAGCAGTACTTC. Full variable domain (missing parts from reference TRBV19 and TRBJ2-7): DGGITQSPKYLFRKEGQNVTLSCEQNLNHDAMYWYRQDPGQGLRLIYYSQIVNDFQKGDIAEGYSVSREKKESFPLTVTSAQKNPTAFYLCASSPLQGGEQYFGPGTRLTVT.

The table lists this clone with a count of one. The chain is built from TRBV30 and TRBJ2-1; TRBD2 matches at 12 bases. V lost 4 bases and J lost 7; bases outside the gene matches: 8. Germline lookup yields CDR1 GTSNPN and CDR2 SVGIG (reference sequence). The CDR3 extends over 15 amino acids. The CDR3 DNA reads TGTGCCTGGACCATTCTAGCGGGGGGGCGAAATGAGCAGTTCTTC. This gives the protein CAWTILAGGRNEQFF.

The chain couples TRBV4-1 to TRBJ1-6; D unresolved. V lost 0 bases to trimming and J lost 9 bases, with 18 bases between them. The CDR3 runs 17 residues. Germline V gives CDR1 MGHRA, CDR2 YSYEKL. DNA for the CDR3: TGCGCCAGCAGCCAAGATACGGACCCAAGCTCGAGTTCACCCCTCCACTTT. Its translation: CASSQDTDPSSSSPLHF.

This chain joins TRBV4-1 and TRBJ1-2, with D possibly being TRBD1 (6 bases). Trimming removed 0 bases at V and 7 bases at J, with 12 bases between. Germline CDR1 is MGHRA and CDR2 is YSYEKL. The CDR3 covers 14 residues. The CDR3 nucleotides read TGCGCCAGCAGCCAAGACAGGGGACGGCTTGGCTACACCTTC. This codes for CASSQDRGRLGYTF.

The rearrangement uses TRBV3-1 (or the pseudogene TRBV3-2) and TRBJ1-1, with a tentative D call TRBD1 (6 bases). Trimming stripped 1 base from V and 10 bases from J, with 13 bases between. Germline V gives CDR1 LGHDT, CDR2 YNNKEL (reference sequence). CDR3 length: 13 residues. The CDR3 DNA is TGTGCCAGCAGCCAAGGGGCAGGGGTGCCAGCTTTCTTT. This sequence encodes CASSQGAGVPAFF.

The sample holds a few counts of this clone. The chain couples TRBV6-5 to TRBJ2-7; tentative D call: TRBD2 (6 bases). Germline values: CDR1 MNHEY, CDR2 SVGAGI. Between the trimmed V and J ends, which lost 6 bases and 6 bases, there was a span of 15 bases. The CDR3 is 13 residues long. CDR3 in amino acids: CASRGGHNREQYF. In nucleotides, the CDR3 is TGTGCCAGCAGGGGAGGACACAACCGCGAGCAGTACTTC.

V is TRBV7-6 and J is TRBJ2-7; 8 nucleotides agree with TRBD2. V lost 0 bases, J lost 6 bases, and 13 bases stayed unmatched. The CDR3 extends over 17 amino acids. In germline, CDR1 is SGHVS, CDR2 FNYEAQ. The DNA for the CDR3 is TGTGCCAGCAGCTTAGCCCTCAGGGTAGCGGGGAAGGGCGAGCAGTACTTC. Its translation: CASSLALRVAGKGEQYF. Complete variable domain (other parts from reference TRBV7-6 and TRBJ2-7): GAGVSQSPRYKVTKRGQDVALRCDPISGHVSLYWYRQALGQGPEFLTYFNYEAQQDKSGLPNDRFSAERPEGSISTLTIQRTEQRDSAMYRCASSLALRVAGKGEQYFGPGTRLTVT.

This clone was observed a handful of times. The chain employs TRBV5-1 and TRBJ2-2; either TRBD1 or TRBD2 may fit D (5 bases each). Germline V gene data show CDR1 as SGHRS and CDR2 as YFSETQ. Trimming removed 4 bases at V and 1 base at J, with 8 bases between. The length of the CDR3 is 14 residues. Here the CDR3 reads CASSRDGNTGELFF. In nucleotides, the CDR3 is TGCGCCAGCAGCCGGGACGGGAACACCGGGGAGCTGTTTTTT.

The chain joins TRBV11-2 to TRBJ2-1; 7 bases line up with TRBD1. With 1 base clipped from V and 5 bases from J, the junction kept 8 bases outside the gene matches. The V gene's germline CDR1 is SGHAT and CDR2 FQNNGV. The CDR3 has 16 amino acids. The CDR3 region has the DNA TGTGCCAGCAGCTTAGTAATAGGGGGCGTACACAATGAGCAGTTCTTC. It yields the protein CASSLVIGGVHNEQFF.

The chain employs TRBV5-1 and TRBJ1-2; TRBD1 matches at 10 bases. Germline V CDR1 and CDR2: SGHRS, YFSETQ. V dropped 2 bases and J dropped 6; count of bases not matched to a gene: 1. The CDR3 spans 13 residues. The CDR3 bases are TGCGCCAGCAGCTTTGGACAGGGGGATGGCTACACCTTC. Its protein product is CASSFGQGDGYTF.

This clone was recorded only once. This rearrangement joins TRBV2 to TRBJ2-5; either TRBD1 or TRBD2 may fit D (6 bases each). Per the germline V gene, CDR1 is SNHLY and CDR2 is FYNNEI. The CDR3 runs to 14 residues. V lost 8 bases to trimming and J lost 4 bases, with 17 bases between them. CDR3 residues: CASHAGGSGETQYF. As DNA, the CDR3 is TGTGCCAGCCATGCCGGGGGCTCGGGAGAGACCCAGTACTTC.